The T cell receptor (beta chain) under discussion was sequenced for a study of Ad26.COV2.S vaccination and SARS-CoV-2 variants (dated by TCRdb to about 2021). Concerning the study at large: The specificity and breadth of SARS-CoV-2-reactive T cell receptors after Ad26.COV2.S vaccination were assessed by TCRbeta repertoire sequencing. The TCR-sequenced set comprised about 32 samples: about 19 Ad26.COV2.S vaccine recipients, 5 placebo recipients and 8 SARS-CoV-2 convalescent individuals.

As concerns this clone: Its binding antigen is unknown. The input lacks base qualities; no much larger clone sits a single base away.

Summary of the overall study and its limitations: According to the authors, total T cell responses may have been underestimated by the TCR breadth and depth analyses. Substantial breadth of spike-specific CD8+ and CD4+ T cell responses was reported after vaccination. Vaccine and placebo recipients had comparable non-spike TCR breadth, which fits with the vaccine containing only spike. Higher spike-specific TCR breadth was observed in Ad26.COV2.S recipients than in placebo recipients (P = 0.0014).

The immunoSEQ Assay was the method used to sequence TCRbeta CDR3 regions. After extraction, genomic DNA underwent amplification by bias-controlled multiplex PCR, followed by high-throughput sequencing. The authors' analysis ran thus. Collapsing and filtering of sequences were performed to quantify the absolute abundance of each unique TCRbeta CDR3 region. T cell fraction was estimated by normalizing TCRbeta template counts to usable DNA, which was measured by amplifying reference genes present in all nucleated cells. Repertoire TCRs were annotated as SARS-CoV-2-specific by exact matching of V gene, CDR3 amino acid sequence and J gene to a known reactive TCR set. The reference SARS-CoV-2 TCR set came from MIRA and was filtered for enrichment in COVID-19-positive ImmuneCODE repertoires, removing public or cross-reactive TCRs. Using the MIRA antigens, annotated TCRs were further analysed by specific ORF or by position within an ORF. Breadth was defined as annotated unique rearrangements over total unique productive rearrangements; depth was the summed frequency of those rearrangements. Two-sided Wilcoxon rank-sum tests were used to compare TCR breadth between groups. What TCRdb holds here is the immuneACCESS table cut down to in-frame rearrangements. Part of the clones is not present; checked against another copy, under half of the missing clones reflect an unresolved V gene, and the others are unexplained. V, J and clone size are those of that table, while D and trimming were read from the DNA. The sample table contains over 90,000 clones; only one count was recorded for 60% to 85% of them. The biggest ten clones account for roughly 17% of the sample.

The sample's time point label, decoded: individuals recovered from natural SARS-CoV-2 infection. Specimen: peripheral blood, collected after recovery from COVID-19. The receptor comes from a human donor who had recovered from COVID-19.

CDR3 protein: CASSLQVVETQYF. The DNA reads TGTGCCAGCAGCTTGCAGGTAGTGGAGACCCAGTACTTC. The V and J segments used are TRBV5-6 and TRBJ2-5; confidence is insufficient to name the D gene. In the germline V gene, CDR1 corresponds to SGHDT and CDR2 to YYEEEE. The CDR3 holds 13 amino acids from the cysteine to the phenylalanine. Of all the DNA, just the CDR3 is kept, 39 bases in frame from base 1. The junction carries 9 bases between V and J, which are trimmed by 1 base and 5 bases respectively.